Below, one TCR beta chain is given with its context. The entry originates in a study of OX40 agonist ivuxolimab in advanced cancers. The wider study: The study gave patients intravenous ivuxolimab at 0.01 to 10 mg/kg every 2 weeks.

The data were produced by immunoSEQ multiplex PCR, yet TCRdb's version contains in-frame clones alone and is incomplete. The sample lists approximately 98,000 clones, around 93% occurring once. V was trimmed by 8 bases and J by 4 bases, leaving 17 bases between them. The CDR3 has 15 amino acids. CDR1 is MGHRA, CDR2 YSYEKL, per germline. This TCR was recovered from an adult with an advanced solid tumor such as melanoma, head and neck, liver or kidney cancer. Source: CD4+ or CD8+ T cells sorted from blood, taken in a trial of the OX40 agonist ivuxolimab. The chain joins TRBV4-1 to TRBJ1-4; D is possibly TRBD1 (6 bases). The CDR3: CASYSRGGYNEKLFF. The CDR3 DNA follows: TGCGCCAGCTATTCTAGGGGGGGGTATAATGAAAAACTGTTTTTT.